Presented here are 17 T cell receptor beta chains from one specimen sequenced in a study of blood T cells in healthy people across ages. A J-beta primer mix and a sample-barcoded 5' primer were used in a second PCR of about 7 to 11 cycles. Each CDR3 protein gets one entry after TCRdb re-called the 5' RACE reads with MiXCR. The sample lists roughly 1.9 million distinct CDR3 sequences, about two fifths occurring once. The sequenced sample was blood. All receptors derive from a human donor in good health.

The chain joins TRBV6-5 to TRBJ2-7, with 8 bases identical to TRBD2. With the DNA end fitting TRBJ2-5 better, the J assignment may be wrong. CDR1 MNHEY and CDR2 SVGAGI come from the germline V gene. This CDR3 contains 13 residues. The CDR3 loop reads CASRTGGWETQYF. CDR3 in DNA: TGTGCCAGCAGAACGGGGGGGTGGGAGACCCAGTACTTC.

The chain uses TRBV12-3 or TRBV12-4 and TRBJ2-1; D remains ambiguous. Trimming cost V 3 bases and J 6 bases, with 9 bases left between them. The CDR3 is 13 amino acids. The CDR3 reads CASSFLDLNEQFF. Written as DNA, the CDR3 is TGTGCCAGCAGTTTTTTGGATCTCAATGAGCAGTTCTTC.

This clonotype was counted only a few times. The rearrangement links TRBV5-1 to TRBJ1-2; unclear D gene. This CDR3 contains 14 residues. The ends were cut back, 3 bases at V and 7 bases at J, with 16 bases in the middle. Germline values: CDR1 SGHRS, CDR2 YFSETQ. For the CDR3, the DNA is TGCGCCAGCAGCTCAACCTCCCGGAACGGTGGCTACACCTTC. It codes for CASSSTSRNGGYTF.

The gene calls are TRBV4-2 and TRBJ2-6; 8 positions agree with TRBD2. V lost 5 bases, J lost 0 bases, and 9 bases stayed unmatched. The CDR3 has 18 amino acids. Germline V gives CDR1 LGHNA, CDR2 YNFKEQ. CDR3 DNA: TGTGCCAGCAGCGAAATACTAGCGGTGAGCTCTGGGGCCAACGTCCTGACTTTC. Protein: CASSEILAVSSGANVLTF.

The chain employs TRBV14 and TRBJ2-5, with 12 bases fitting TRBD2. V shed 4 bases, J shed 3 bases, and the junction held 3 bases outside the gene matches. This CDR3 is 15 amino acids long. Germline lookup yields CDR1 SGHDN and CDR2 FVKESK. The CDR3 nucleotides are TGTGCCAGCAGCCCCTGGACTAGCGGGAAAGAGACCCAGTACTTC. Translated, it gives CASSPWTSGKETQYF.

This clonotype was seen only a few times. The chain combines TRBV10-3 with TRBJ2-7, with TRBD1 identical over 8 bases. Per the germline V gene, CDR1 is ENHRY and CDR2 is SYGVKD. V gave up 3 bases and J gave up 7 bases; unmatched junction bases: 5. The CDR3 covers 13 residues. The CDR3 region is CAISDRGQGEQYF. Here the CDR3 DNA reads TGTGCCATCAGTGACAGGGGGCAGGGGGAGCAGTACTTC.

CDR3 sequence reads: CSARDWPGVDNEQFF. In nucleotides, the CDR3 is TGCAGTGCTAGAGATTGGCCAGGGGTGGACAATGAGCAGTTCTTC. The J gene is TRBJ2-1, the V gene TRBV20-1, with D perhaps TRBD1 (6 bases). The V gene lost 0 bases and the J gene lost 5 bases, with 14 bases spanning the gap. Germline V gives CDR1 DFQATT, CDR2 SNEGSKA (reference sequence). This CDR3 has 15 amino acids.

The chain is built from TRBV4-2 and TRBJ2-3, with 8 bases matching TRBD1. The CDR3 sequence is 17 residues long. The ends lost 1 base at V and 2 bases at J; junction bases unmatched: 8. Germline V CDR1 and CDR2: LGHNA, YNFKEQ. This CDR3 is CASSQARGPTPTDTQYF. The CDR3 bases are TGTGCCAGCAGCCAAGCCAGGGGGCCAACCCCCACAGATACGCAGTATTTT.

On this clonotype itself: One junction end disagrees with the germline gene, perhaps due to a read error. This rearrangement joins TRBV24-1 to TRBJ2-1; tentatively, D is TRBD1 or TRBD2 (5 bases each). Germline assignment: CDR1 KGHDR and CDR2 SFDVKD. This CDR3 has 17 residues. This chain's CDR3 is CATSDLSAGSSYNEQFF. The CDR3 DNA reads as TGTGCCACCAGTGATTTGTCGGCAGGGAGCTCCTATAATGAGCAGTTCTTC.

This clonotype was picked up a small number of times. In DNA form, the CDR3 reads TGTGCCACCAGTGATGAGGGTAAACGGGAGACCCAGTACTTC. Its protein is CATSDEGKRETQYF. The chain is built from TRBV24-1 and TRBJ2-5, with D possibly being TRBD2 (5 bases). This CDR3 has 14 amino acids. Trimming removed 3 bases from V and 5 bases from J, with 12 bases in between. Germline values: CDR1 KGHDR, CDR2 SFDVKD.

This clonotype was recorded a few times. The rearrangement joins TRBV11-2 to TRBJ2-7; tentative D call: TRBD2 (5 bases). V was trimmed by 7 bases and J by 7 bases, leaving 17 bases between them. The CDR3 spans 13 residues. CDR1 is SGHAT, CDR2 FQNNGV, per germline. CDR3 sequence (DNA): TGTGCCAGCAACCAGAGAGGGTCGGGAGAGCAGTACTTC. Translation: CASNQRGSGEQYF.

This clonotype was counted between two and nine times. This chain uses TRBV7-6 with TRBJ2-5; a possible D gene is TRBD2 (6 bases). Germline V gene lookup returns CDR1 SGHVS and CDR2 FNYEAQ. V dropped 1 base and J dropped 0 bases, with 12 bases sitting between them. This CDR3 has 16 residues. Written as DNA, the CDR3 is TGTGCCAGCAGCTTAGAGGCGGGGTCGTACCAAGAGACCCAGTACTTC. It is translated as CASSLEAGSYQETQYF.

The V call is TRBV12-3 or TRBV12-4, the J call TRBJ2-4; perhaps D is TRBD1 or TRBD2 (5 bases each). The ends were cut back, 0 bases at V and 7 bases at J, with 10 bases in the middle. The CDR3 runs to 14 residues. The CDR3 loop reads CASSLARGWNIQYF. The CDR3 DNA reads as TGTGCCAGCAGTTTAGCGAGGGGTTGGAACATTCAGTACTTC.

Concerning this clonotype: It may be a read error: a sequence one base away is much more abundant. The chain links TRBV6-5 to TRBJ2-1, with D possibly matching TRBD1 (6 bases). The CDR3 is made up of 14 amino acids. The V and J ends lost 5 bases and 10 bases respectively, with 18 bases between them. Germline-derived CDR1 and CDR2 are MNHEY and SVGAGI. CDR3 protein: CASSGTNPTYEQFF. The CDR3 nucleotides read TGTGCCAGCAGTGGGACAAACCCCACCTACGAGCAGTTCTTC.

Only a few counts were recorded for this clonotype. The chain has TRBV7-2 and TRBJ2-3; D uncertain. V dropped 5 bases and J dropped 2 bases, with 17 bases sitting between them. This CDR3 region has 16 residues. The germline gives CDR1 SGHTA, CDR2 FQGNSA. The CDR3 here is CASSLHAGRPTDTQYF. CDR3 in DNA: TGTGCCAGCAGCCTGCACGCCGGAAGACCCACAGATACGCAGTATTTT.

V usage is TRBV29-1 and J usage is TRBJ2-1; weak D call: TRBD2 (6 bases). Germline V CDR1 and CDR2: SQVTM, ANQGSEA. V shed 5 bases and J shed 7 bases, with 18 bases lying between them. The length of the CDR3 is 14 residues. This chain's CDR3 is CSVMWGAGRNEQFF. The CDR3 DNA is TGCAGCGTTATGTGGGGTGCGGGAAGGAATGAGCAGTTCTTC.

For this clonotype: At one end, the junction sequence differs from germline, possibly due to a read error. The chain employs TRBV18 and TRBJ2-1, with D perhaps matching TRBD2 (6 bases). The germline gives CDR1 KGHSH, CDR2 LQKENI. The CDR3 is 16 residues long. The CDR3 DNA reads TGTGCCAGCTCACAAGTAGCGGTTAGCTCCCACAATGAGCAGTTCTTC. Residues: CASSQVAVSSHNEQFF.